What follows describes a single T cell receptor beta chain. Its cognate antigen has yet to be identified. Base qualities are not provided; no much larger clone lies one nucleotide away. A distance of 9 bases separates the germline ends of V and J, which lose 4 bases and 0 bases respectively. CDR1 and CDR2 are read off the germline V gene (reference sequence) as LNHDA and SQIVND. From the cysteine through the phenylalanine, the CDR3 covers 14 amino acids. Only CDR3 DNA remains: 42 bases, in frame from the first base. This sample was included in a study of blood T cell repertoires in COVID-19 (TCRdb year 2020). About the full investigation: Samples covering the acute and convalescent phases of COVID-19 were provided by collaborators in the United States, Italy and Spain. Samples came from the ongoing ImmuneRACE study (first 160 participants) plus 1,254 subjects from 6 global collaborators. The sample metadata nearly always contained a de-identified subject ID, COVID-19 status, age in years and sex. The material from the prospective study consisted of cDNA or gDNA derived from T cells, B-cell-depleted T cells, or PBMCs. A freely available public database, intended as a resource for researchers studying the immune response to SARS-CoV-2, is where the repertoires were released. Where available, HLA class I and class II types were taken from metadata supplied by the sample provider and were not determined by assay-based typing. Subjects who had been exposed to COVID-19, were actively infected with it, or had recovered from it provided the deeply sampled blood TCRbeta repertoires that made up the dataset.

TCRbeta CDR3 regions were amplified from genomic DNA using the immunoSEQ Assay, a bias-controlled multiplex PCR. Under the source paper's analysis protocol: The number of nucleated cells in each sample was estimated from the amplification of reference gene primers within the assay. To quantify the absolute abundance of each unique TCRbeta CDR3 rearrangement, sequence reads were collapsed and filtered. For each sample, productive Simpson clonality was calculated by taking the square root of Simpson's diversity index across productive rearrangements. TCRdb stores this immuneACCESS table with in-frame sequences only. Part of the clones is absent; in the studies checked, under half of the shortfall reflects unresolved V genes, and no reason is known for the rest. V and J calls and clone size are given by that table; D and trimming were obtained from the DNA. The sample has some 200,000 clones on record, about 88% of them singletons. The ten most abundant clones make up about 15% of the sample.

The collaborating institutions used their own protocols to collect whole blood in K2EDTA tubes. Collaborator samples were shipped for TCRbeta analysis as frozen whole blood, isolated PBMCs, or DNA extracted from either sample type. Broader findings and caveats from the paper: How much clinical and demographic metadata was included differed by source and by participant, and the metadata was provided uncurated.

Recombination joined TRBV19 with TRBJ1-1; the D gene cannot be named for sure. Material: peripheral blood. The clonotype was recovered from a man under 40 with active or convalescent COVID-19. In nucleotide form, the sequence is TGTGCCAGTAGTAGCAAGCCCCTGAACACTGAAGCTTTCTTT. It is translated as CASSSKPLNTEAFF.